This record looks at one T cell receptor (beta chain) sequence and its context. These data are taken from a study of blood T cell repertoires in COVID-19. The germline gives CDR1 SNHLY, CDR2 FYNNEI. The length of the CDR3 is 13 residues. The ends were cut back, 5 bases at V and 13 bases at J, with 15 bases in the middle. The protocol was immunoSEQ multiplex PCR, while the TCRdb copy is restricted to in-frame clones and leaves out a portion. The table shows around 50,000 clones, with about nine tenths occurring only once. This TCR was recovered from a man over 45 with active COVID-19. Sequences were obtained from peripheral blood. The V and J genes are TRBV2 and TRBJ1-6; perhaps TRBD1 as D (6 bases). The chain's CDR3 is CASSSEDSLPLHF. CDR3 sequence (DNA): TGTGCCAGCAGTTCAGAGGACAGCCTCCCCCTCCACTTT.